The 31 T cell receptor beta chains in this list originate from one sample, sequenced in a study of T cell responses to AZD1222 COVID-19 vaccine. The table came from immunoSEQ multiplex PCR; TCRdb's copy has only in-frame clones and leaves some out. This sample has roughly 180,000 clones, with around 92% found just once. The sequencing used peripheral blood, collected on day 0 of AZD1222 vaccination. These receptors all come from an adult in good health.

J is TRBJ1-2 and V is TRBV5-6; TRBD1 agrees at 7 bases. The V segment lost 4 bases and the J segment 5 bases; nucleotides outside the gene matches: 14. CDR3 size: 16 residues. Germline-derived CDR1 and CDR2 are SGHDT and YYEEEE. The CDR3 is CASSVDRPGKRYGYTF. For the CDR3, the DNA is TGTGCCAGCAGCGTGGACAGGCCGGGGAAGAGGTATGGCTACACCTTC.

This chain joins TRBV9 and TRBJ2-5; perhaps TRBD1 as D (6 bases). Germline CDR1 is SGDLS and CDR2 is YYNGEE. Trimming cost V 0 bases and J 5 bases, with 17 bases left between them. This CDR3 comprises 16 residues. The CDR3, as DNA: TGTGCCAGCAGCGTAGGCCTGGGGGCCGCAACGGAGACCCAGTACTTC. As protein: CASSVGLGAATETQYF.

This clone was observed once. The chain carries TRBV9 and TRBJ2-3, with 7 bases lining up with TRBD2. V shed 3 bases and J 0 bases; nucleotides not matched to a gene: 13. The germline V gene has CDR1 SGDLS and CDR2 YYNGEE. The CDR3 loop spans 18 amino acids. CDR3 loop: CASSAYVGLADSTDTQYF. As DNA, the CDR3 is TGTGCCAGCAGCGCGTATGTTGGGCTAGCGGATAGCACAGATACGCAGTATTTT.

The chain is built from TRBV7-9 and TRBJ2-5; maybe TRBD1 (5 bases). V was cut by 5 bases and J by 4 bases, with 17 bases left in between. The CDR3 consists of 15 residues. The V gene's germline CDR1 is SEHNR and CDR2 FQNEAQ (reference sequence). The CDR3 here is CASSHPLRQLETQYF. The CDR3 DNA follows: TGTGCCAGCAGCCACCCCCTCCGACAGCTAGAGACCCAGTACTTC.

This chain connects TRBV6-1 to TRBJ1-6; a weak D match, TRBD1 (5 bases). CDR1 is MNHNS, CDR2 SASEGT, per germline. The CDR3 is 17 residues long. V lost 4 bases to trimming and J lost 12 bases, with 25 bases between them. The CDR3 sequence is CASSAGTGIGGQLPLHF. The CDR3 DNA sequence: TGTGCCAGCAGTGCAGGGACGGGGATTGGGGGTCAATTACCCCTCCACTTT.

The CDR3 coding sequence is TGTGCCAGCAGCTTGTGGTCCACGGGACTAGCGGGAGACGAGCAGTACTTC. It codes for CASSLWSTGLAGDEQYF. The chain employs TRBV7-2 and TRBJ2-7, with 14 bases aligning to TRBD2. The CDR3 has 17 amino acids. Trimming removed 3 bases from V and 5 bases from J; junction bases left unmatched: 9. Germline loops: CDR1 SGHTA, CDR2 FQGNSA. The full variable domain, in which reference TRBV7-2 and TRBJ2-7 provide the parts outside the CDR3, is GAGVSQSPSNKVTEKGKDVELRCDPISGHTALYWYRQSLGQGLEFLIYFQGNSAPDKSGLPSDRFSAERTGGSVSTLTIQRTQQEDSAVYLCASSLWSTGLAGDEQYFGPGTRLTVT.

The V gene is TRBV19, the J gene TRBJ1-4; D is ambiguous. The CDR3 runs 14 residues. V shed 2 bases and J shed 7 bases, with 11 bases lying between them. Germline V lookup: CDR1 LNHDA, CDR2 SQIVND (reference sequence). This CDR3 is CASSIKRLGEKLFF. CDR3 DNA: TGTGCCAGTAGTATAAAGAGGTTGGGTGAAAAACTGTTTTTT.

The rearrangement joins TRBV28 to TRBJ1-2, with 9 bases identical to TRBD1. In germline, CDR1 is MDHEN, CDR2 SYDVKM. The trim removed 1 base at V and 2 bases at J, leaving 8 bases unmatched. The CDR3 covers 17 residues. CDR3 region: CASSLSGTGPINYGYTF. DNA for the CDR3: TGTGCCAGCAGTTTATCCGGGACAGGGCCGATCAACTATGGCTACACCTTC.

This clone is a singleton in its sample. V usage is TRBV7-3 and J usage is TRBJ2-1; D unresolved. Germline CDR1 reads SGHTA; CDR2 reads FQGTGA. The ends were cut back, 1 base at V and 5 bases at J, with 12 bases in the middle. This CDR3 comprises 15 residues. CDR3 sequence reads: CASSLSWAGDNEQFF. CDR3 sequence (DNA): TGTGCCAGCAGCTTAAGTTGGGCAGGAGACAATGAGCAGTTCTTC.

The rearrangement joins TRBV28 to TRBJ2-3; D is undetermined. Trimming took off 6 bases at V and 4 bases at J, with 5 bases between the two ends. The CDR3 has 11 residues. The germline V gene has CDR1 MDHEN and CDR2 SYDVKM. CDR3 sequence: CASSFADTQYF. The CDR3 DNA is TGTGCCAGCAGCTTCGCAGATACGCAGTATTTT. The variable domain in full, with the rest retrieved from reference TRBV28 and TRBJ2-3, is DVKVTQSSRYLVKRTGEKVFLECVQDMDHENMFWYRQDPGLGLRLIYFSYDVKMKEKGDIPEGYSVSREKKERFSLILESASTNQTSMYLCASSFADTQYFGPGTRLTVL.

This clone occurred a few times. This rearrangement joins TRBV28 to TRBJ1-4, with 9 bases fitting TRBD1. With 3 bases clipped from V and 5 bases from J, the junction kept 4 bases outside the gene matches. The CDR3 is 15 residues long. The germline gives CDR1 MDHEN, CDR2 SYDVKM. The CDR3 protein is CASSFAGTGNEKLFF. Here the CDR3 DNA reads TGTGCCAGCAGTTTCGCGGGGACAGGGAATGAAAAACTGTTTTTT. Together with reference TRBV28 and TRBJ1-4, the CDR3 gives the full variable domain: DVKVTQSSRYLVKRTGEKVFLECVQDMDHENMFWYRQDPGLGLRLIYFSYDVKMKEKGDIPEGYSVSREKKERFSLILESASTNQTSMYLCASSFAGTGNEKLFFGSGTQLSVL.

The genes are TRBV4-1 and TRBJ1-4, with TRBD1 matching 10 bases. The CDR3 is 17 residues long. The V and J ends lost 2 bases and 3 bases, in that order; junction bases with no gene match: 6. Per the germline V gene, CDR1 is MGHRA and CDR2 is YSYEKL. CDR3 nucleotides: TGCGCCAGCAGCCAAACCGGGACAGGGGCGGCTAATGAAAAACTGTTTTTT. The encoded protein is CASSQTGTGAANEKLFF.

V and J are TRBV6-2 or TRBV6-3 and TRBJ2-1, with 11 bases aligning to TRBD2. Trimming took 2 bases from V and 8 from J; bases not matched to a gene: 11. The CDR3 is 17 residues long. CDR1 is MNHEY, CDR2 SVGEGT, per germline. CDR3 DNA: TGTGCCAGCAGTTACAGCTTAGGGCTAGCGGGAGGACATGAGCAGTTCTTC. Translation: CASSYSLGLAGGHEQFF.

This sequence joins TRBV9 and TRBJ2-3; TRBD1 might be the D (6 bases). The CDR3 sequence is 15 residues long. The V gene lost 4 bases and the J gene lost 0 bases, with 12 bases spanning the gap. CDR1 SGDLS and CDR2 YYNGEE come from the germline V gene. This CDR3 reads CASSRGQTSTDTQYF. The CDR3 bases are TGTGCCAGCAGCAGAGGACAGACAAGCACAGATACGCAGTATTTT.

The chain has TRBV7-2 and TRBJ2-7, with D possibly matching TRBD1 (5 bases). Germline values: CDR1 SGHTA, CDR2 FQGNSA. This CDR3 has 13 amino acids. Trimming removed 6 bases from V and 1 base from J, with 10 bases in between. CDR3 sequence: CASRFTGSYEQYF. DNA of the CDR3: TGTGCCAGCAGATTTACAGGATCCTACGAGCAGTACTTC.

CDR3 loop: CASSPGISYNEQFF. As DNA, the CDR3 is TGTGCCAGCAGCCCAGGAATCTCCTACAATGAGCAGTTCTTC. V and J are TRBV3-1 (or the pseudogene TRBV3-2) and TRBJ2-1; no clear D. The CDR3 has 14 residues. Germline CDR1 LGHDT, CDR2 YNNKEL (reference sequence). The V gene lost 4 bases and the J gene lost 0 bases, with 7 bases spanning the gap.

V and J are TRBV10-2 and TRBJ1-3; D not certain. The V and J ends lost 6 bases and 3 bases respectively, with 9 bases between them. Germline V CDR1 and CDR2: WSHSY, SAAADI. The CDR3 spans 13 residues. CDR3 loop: CASREGGGNTIYF. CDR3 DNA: TGCGCCAGCAGGGAGGGAGGTGGAAACACCATATATTTT.

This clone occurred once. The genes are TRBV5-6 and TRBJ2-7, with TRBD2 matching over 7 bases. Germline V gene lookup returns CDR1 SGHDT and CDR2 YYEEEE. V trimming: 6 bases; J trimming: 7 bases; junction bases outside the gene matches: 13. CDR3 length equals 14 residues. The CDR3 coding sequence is TGTGCCAGCACCCCGGTGGGGCGGGAGCGGGAGCAGTACTTC. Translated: CASTPVGREREQYF.

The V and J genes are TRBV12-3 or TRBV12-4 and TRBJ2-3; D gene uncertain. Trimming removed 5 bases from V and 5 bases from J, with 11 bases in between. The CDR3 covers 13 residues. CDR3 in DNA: TGTGCCAGCAGTCCTGATGAGGTAGATACGCAGTATTTT. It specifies CASSPDEVDTQYF.

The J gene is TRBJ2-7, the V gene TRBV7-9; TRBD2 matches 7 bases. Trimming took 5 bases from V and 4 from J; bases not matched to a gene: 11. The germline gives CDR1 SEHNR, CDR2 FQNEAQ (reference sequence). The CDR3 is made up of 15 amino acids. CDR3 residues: CASSPVGGVRYEQYF. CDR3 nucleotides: TGTGCCAGCAGCCCCGTGGGAGGGGTTAGGTACGAGCAGTACTTC. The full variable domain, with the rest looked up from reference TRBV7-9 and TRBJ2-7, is DTGVSQNPRHKITKRGQNVTFRCDPISEHNRLYWYRQTLGQGPEFLTYFQNEAQLEKSRLLSDRFSAERPKGSFSTLEIQRTEQGDSAMYLCASSPVGGVRYEQYFGPGTRLTVT.

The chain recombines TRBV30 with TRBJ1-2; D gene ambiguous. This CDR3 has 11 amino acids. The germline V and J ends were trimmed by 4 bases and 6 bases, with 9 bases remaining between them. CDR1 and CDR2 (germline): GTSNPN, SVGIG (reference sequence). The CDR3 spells CAWMGADGYTF. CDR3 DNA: TGTGCCTGGATGGGAGCGGATGGCTACACCTTC.

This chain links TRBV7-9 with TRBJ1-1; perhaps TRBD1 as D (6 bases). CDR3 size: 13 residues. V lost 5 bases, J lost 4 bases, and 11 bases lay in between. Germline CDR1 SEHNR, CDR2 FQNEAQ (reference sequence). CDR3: CASSLEGGTEAFF. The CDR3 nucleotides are TGTGCCAGCAGCCTTGAAGGGGGCACTGAAGCTTTCTTT.

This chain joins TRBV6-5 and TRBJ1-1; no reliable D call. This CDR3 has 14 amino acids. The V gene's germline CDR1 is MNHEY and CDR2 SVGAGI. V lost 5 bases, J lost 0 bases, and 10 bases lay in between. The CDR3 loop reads CASSHTFMNTEAFF. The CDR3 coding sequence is TGTGCCAGCAGTCACACCTTCATGAACACTGAAGCTTTCTTT.

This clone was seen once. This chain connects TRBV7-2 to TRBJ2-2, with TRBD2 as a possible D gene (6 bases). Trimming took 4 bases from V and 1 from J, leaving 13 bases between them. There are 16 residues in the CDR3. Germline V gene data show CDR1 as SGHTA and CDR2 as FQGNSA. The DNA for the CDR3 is TGTGCCAGCAGCTCCTCTAGCGCCATGAACACCGGGGAGCTGTTTTTT. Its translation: CASSSSSAMNTGELFF.

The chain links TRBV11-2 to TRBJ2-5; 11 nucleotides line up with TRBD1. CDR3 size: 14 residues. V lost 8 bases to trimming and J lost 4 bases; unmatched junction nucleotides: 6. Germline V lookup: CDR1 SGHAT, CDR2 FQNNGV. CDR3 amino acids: CASRTGGFLETQYF. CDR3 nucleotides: TGTGCCAGCCGGACAGGGGGCTTTTTAGAGACCCAGTACTTC. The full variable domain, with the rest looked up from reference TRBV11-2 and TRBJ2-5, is EAGVAQSPRYKIIEKRQSVAFWCNPISGHATLYWYQQILGQGPKLLIQFQNNGVVDDSQLPKDRFSAERLKGVDSTLKIQPAKLEDSAVYLCASRTGGFLETQYFGPGTRLLVL.

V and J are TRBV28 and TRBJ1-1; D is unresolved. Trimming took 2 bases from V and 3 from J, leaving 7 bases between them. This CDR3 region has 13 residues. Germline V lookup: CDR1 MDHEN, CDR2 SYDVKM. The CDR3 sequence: CASSLPGYTEAFF. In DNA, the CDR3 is TGTGCCAGCAGTTTACCCGGGTACACTGAAGCTTTCTTT.

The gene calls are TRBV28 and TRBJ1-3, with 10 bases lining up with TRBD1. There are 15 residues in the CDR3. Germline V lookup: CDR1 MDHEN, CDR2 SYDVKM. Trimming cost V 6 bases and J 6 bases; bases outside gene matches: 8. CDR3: CASRGGTGEANTIYF. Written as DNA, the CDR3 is TGTGCCAGCAGGGGAGGGACAGGGGAGGCAAACACCATATATTTT. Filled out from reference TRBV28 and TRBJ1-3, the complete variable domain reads DVKVTQSSRYLVKRTGEKVFLECVQDMDHENMFWYRQDPGLGLRLIYFSYDVKMKEKGDIPEGYSVSREKKERFSLILESASTNQTSMYLCASRGGTGEANTIYFGEGSWLTVV.

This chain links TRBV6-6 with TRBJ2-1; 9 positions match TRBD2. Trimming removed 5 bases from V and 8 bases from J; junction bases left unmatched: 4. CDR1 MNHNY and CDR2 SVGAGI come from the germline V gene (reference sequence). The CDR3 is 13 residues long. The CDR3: CASSILAGDEQFF. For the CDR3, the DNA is TGTGCCAGCAGTATATTAGCGGGAGATGAGCAGTTCTTC.

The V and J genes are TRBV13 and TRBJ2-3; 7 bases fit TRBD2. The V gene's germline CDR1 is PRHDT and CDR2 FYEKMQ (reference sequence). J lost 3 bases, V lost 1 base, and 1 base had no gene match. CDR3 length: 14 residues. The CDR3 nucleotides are TGTGCCAGCAGCTTAGCCGGGAGGACAGATACGCAGTATTTT. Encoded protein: CASSLAGRTDTQYF.

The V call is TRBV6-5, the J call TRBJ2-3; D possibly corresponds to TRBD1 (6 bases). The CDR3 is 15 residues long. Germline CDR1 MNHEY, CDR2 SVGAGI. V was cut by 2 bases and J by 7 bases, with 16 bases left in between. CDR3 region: CASSYTGNPVNTQYF. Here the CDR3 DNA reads TGTGCCAGCAGTTACACAGGGAACCCGGTAAATACGCAGTATTTT.

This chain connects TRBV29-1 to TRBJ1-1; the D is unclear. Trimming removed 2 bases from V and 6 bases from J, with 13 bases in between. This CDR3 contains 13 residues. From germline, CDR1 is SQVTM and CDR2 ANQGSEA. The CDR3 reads CSVERHLVPEAFF. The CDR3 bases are TGCAGCGTTGAAAGACACCTCGTACCTGAAGCTTTCTTT.